This T cell receptor (beta chain) comes out of a study of blood T cell repertoires in COVID-19. Across the study: Samples came from the United States, Italy and Spain, spanning acute and convalescent COVID-19.

Authors' methods: Researchers report that nucleated cell counts were estimated from reference gene primer amplification. Here immunoSEQ multiplex PCR was the method, and the copy in TCRdb shows in-frame clones only, minus some. The DNA was the basis for D and trimming; V, J and clone size are from that table. In the table there are 79,000 or so clones, 86% of which are singletons. CDR1 MDHEN and CDR2 SYDVKM come from the germline V gene. V was clipped by 5 bases and J by 4 bases; unmatched bases: 2. The CDR3 totals 14 residues. Sequencing was carried out using peripheral blood. This clonotype was sampled from a human donor in a cohort sampled during active COVID-19. J is TRBJ2-1 and V is TRBV28, with 10 bases matching TRBD2. The DNA for the CDR3 is TGTGCCAGCAGTGAGCGGGGGGGATACAATGAGCAGTTCTTC. As protein: CASSERGGYNEQFF.